The 15 T cell receptor beta chains presented below share a single source sample, sequenced in a study of shared clonotypes between healthy human individuals. Sequenced by immunoSEQ multiplex PCR; TCRdb stores in-frame clones only, minus some. The sample includes around 2.5 million clones, 80% to 95% of them seen just once. Sequences were obtained from naive CD4+ T cells from PBMCs. Documented subset: CD45RA+ positively selected. The receptors come from a young man in good health. Some clones in this sample may be carry-over from other donors' samples.

The chain links TRBV27 to TRBJ1-5; D is unclear. Germline V lookup: CDR1 MNHEY, CDR2 SMNVEV (reference sequence). CDR3 size: 14 residues. V was clipped by 0 bases and J by 5 bases, with 8 bases between them. CDR3 region: CASSLSRFYQPQHF. The CDR3 DNA follows: TGTGCCAGCAGTTTATCGAGGTTTTATCAGCCCCAGCATTTT.

Note on this clone: The junction departs from the called germline gene at one end, perhaps through a read error. The chain joins TRBV28 to TRBJ2-7; perhaps TRBD1 as D (5 bases). The CDR3 contains 12 residues. CDR1 and CDR2 from the germline V gene are MDHEN and SYDVKM. CDR3 amino acids: CASSSDILQFNF. The CDR3 DNA is TGTGCCAGCAGCTCGGACATTCTGCAGTTCAACTTC.

V is TRBV6-5 and J is TRBJ2-6; tentatively, D is TRBD2 (7 bases). The germline V and J ends were trimmed by 7 bases and 7 bases, with 14 bases remaining between them. The germline V gene encodes CDR1 MNHEY and CDR2 SVGAGI. This CDR3 has 14 amino acids. For the CDR3, the DNA is TGTGCCAGCAAACAACAGGGACTAGCCAACGTCCTGACTTTC. It encodes CASKQQGLANVLTF.

The rearrangement links TRBV6-5 to TRBJ1-2; D is unresolved. V lost 11 bases and J lost 4, with 14 bases in between. Germline CDR1 reads MNHEY; CDR2 reads SVGAGI. CDR3 size: 12 residues. In nucleotides, the CDR3 is TGTGCCGCCTTAGGAGGAGGCTATGGCTACACCTTC. The encoded protein is CAALGGGYGYTF.

This chain connects TRBV7-2 to TRBJ1-2; 8 bases are a match to TRBD1. Looked up from germline, CDR1 is SGHTA and CDR2 is FQGNSA. The V and J ends lost 5 bases and 4 bases, in that order; junction bases with no gene match: 9. The CDR3 has 15 amino acids. The CDR3 coding sequence is TGTGCCAGCAGCGCAGACAGGGGTAGGGGCTATGGCTACACCTTC. It is translated as CASSADRGRGYGYTF.

The rearrangement joins TRBV27 to TRBJ2-1; D possibly corresponds to TRBD2 (5 bases). The germline gives CDR1 MNHEY, CDR2 SMNVEV (reference sequence). The CDR3 length is 13 residues. Trimming removed 8 bases from V and 6 bases from J, with 14 bases in between. The CDR3 here is CASPGEISNEQFF. The CDR3 region has the DNA TGTGCCAGCCCCGGGGAAATATCCAATGAGCAGTTCTTC.

Points on this clone: Other DNA sequences in the sample encode the same CDR3. This chain uses TRBV5-4 with TRBJ1-2, with TRBD1 identical over 10 bases. Germline CDR1 and CDR2: SGHNT and YYREEE (reference sequence). CDR3 length: 13 amino acids. With 4 bases clipped from V and 8 bases from J, the junction kept 5 bases outside the gene matches. The DNA for the CDR3 is TGTGCCAGCAGCGGCGGGACAGGGGAAGGCTACACCTTC. Its protein product is CASSGGTGEGYTF.

In the case of this clone: Other DNA sequences of this sample code for an identical CDR3. This sequence joins TRBV6-6 and TRBJ2-6, with a tentative D call TRBD2 (5 bases). The ends were cut back, 5 bases at V and 1 base at J, with 6 bases in the middle. The CDR3 has 14 residues. The germline V gene encodes CDR1 MNHNY and CDR2 SVGAGI (reference sequence). CDR3 DNA: TGTGCCAGCAGTCGAGGGTCTGGGGCCAACGTCCTGACTTTC. Residues: CASSRGSGANVLTF.

The genes are TRBV6-4 and TRBJ1-2; D is ambiguous. Trimming cost V 1 base and J 4 bases, with 1 base left between them. The CDR3 extends over 11 amino acids. Germline assignment: CDR1 MRHNA and CDR2 SNTAGT. As DNA, the CDR3 is TGTGCCAGCAGTGACTTCTATGGCTACACCTTC. Its protein is CASSDFYGYTF.

CDR3 DNA sequence: TGTGCCAGCAGCTTGGACGGGGATCCATTCCAACCGAACACTGAAGCTTTCTTT. Translation: CASSLDGDPFQPNTEAFF. V is TRBV13 and J is TRBJ1-1, with D uncertain. Trimming left V 3 bases short and J 1 base short, with 21 bases between. The germline CDR1 and CDR2 sequences are PRHDT and FYEKMQ (reference sequence). This CDR3 is built from 18 residues. The full variable domain, with the rest looked up from reference TRBV13 and TRBJ1-1, is AAGVIQSPRHLIKEKRETATLKCYPIPRHDTVYWYQQGPGQDPQFLISFYEKMQSDKGSIPDRFSAQQFSDYHSELNMSSLELGDSALYFCASSLDGDPFQPNTEAFFGQGTRLTVV.

The rearrangement uses TRBV19 and TRBJ2-3; 7 bases agree with TRBD1. CDR3 length equals 14 residues. Germline values: CDR1 LNHDA, CDR2 SQIVND (reference sequence). V lost 5 bases and J lost 4; bases outside the gene matches: 6. CDR3 amino acids: CASSPRQGSDTQYF. The CDR3 DNA sequence: TGTGCCAGTAGTCCTCGACAGGGCTCAGATACGCAGTATTTT. The full variable domain, its missing parts supplied by reference TRBV19 and TRBJ2-3, is DGGITQSPKYLFRKEGQNVTLSCEQNLNHDAMYWYRQDPGQGLRLIYYSQIVNDFQKGDIAEGYSVSREKKESFPLTVTSAQKNPTAFYLCASSPRQGSDTQYFGPGTRLTVL.

J is TRBJ1-4 and V is TRBV18; D ambiguous. Germline assignment: CDR1 KGHSH and CDR2 LQKENI. The CDR3 spans 14 residues. V was clipped by 2 bases and J by 4 bases, with 8 bases between them. The CDR3 region is CASSPSPSNEKLFF. For the CDR3, the DNA is TGTGCCAGCTCACCATCCCCCAGTAATGAAAAACTGTTTTTT.

V is TRBV30 and J is TRBJ2-2, with TRBD2 matching over 7 bases. V gave up 5 bases and J gave up 2 bases; unmatched junction bases: 5. CDR3 length: 14 amino acids. Per germline, CDR1 GTSNPN and CDR2 SVGIG (reference sequence). Here the CDR3 DNA reads TGTGCCTGGGGTAGACTAGCCAACACCGGGGAGCTGTTTTTT. This gives the protein CAWGRLANTGELFF.

The chain joins TRBV9 to TRBJ1-2; the D gene is possibly TRBD1 (5 bases). Trimming removed 6 bases from V and 3 bases from J, with 21 bases in between. This CDR3 has 16 amino acids. Germline V gene lookup returns CDR1 SGDLS and CDR2 YYNGEE. Written as DNA, the CDR3 is TGTGCCAGCACCCCGCCTCCCACAGCGGGGGACTATGGCTACACCTTC. Translation: CASTPPPTAGDYGYTF.

The J gene is TRBJ2-2, the V gene TRBV2, with unresolved D. With 6 bases removed from V and 6 bases from J, the gap between germline ends came to 17 bases. Germline V gene lookup returns CDR1 SNHLY and CDR2 FYNNEI. This CDR3 has 15 residues. For the CDR3, the DNA is TGTGCCAGCAGCGGGCAGTCGCCTGGGGCCGGGGAGCTGTTTTTT. Its translation is CASSGQSPGAGELFF. The variable domain in full, completed from reference TRBV2 and TRBJ2-2, reads EPEVTQTPSHQVTQMGQEVILRCVPISNHLYFYWYRQILGQKVEFLVSFYNNEISEKSEIFDDQFSVERPDGSNFTLKIRSTKLEDSAMYFCASSGQSPGAGELFFGEGSRLTVL.